One sample yielded the 20 T cell receptor beta chains listed below, sequenced in a study of CD8+ T cells in alopecia areata. Extracted RNA was reverse transcribed, and the resulting cDNA served as sequencing template. The table came from immunoSEQ multiplex PCR; TCRdb's copy has only in-frame clones and leaves some out. The sample has approximately 180,000 clones; approximately 56% are singletons. Sequencing used CD4+ T cells sorted from blood, obtained at week 0. Every receptor here comes from a human donor with alopecia areata.

V is TRBV6-5 and J is TRBJ2-3; D gene uncertain. This CDR3 has 15 amino acids. Germline V gene lookup returns CDR1 MNHEY and CDR2 SVGAGI. Trimming cost V 0 bases and J 6 bases, with 13 bases left between them. The CDR3 DNA is TGTGCCAGCAGTTACTCGGCATTATTCTCGGATACGCAGTATTTT. Translating gives CASSYSALFSDTQYF.

This clone was detected only a few times. The chain links TRBV7-2 to TRBJ2-1; D possibly matches TRBD1 or TRBD2 (5 bases each). Between the trimmed V and J ends, which lost 1 base and 8 bases, there was a span of 18 bases. Germline CDR1 and CDR2: SGHTA and FQGNSA. CDR3 length: 16 residues. CDR3 amino acids: CASSLGGSNTGHEQFF. The CDR3 coding sequence is TGTGCCAGCAGCTTAGGGGGGTCTAACACCGGGCATGAGCAGTTCTTC. Filled out from reference TRBV7-2 and TRBJ2-1, the complete variable domain reads GAGVSQSPSNKVTEKGKDVELRCDPISGHTALYWYRQSLGQGLEFLIYFQGNSAPDKSGLPSDRFSAERTGGSVSTLTIQRTQQEDSAVYLCASSLGGSNTGHEQFFGPGTRLTVL.

This clone turned up a few times. CDR3 coding DNA: TGCGCCAGCAGCCCGAGGCTAGCTAGCGGGGGGGCAGATACGCAGTATTTT. Amino acids: CASSPRLASGGADTQYF. The chain has TRBV4-1 and TRBJ2-3; TRBD2 matches at 12 bases. V lost 4 bases to trimming and J lost 4 bases; unmatched junction nucleotides: 9. This CDR3 is 17 amino acids long. From germline, CDR1 is MGHRA and CDR2 YSYEKL.

This clone has a single count. The chain has TRBV30 and TRBJ2-1; 7 bases agree with TRBD1. The V gene end was trimmed by 6 bases and the J gene end by 4 bases; junction bases not matched to a gene: 6. CDR1 is GTSNPN and CDR2 is SVGIG in the germline V gene (reference sequence). The length of the CDR3 is 13 residues. In nucleotides, the CDR3 is TGTGCCTGTCGGGACAGACTTTACAATGAGCAGTTCTTC. Amino acid sequence: CACRDRLYNEQFF.

The V gene is TRBV18, the J gene TRBJ1-2; D is ambiguous. V lost 1 base and J 5 bases, leaving 8 bases between the germline ends. CDR1 is KGHSH, CDR2 LQKENI, per germline. The CDR3 is made up of 13 amino acids. The CDR3 bases are TGTGCCAGCTCACCACGCTCTCAGTATGGCTACACCTTC. As protein: CASSPRSQYGYTF.

With regard to this clone: In the same sample, other DNA sequences code for this CDR3. The genes are TRBV30 and TRBJ1-5; D remains ambiguous. The CDR3 spans 12 residues. Trimming removed 4 bases from V and 4 bases from J, with 8 bases in between. Germline V gene data show CDR1 as GTSNPN and CDR2 as SVGIG (reference sequence). CDR3 bases: TGTGCCTGGAATCGGGGAAATCAGCCCCAGCATTTT. Protein product: CAWNRGNQPQHF.

The V and J genes are TRBV27 and TRBJ1-2; D is undetermined. Trimming took off 4 bases at V and 4 bases at J, with 16 bases between the two ends. CDR1 is MNHEY, CDR2 SMNVEV, per germline (reference sequence). The CDR3 has 15 amino acids. Written as DNA, the CDR3 is TGTGCCAGCAGTTGGATCGGGCGGGTCCCCTATGGCTACACCTTC. Its translation: CASSWIGRVPYGYTF.

This clone came up once. This chain links TRBV29-1 with TRBJ1-2; tentatively, D is TRBD1 (6 bases). The CDR3 is 11 residues long. The germline V gene encodes CDR1 SQVTM and CDR2 ANQGSEA. V lost 7 bases and J 4 bases, leaving 10 bases between the germline ends. The CDR3 loop is CSAGDGYGYTF. The CDR3 region has the DNA TGCAGCGCAGGGGACGGCTATGGCTACACCTTC.

This clone has just a few counts. The chain employs TRBV29-1 and TRBJ1-1; D uncertain. The CDR3 extends over 15 amino acids. Germline V CDR1 and CDR2: SQVTM, ANQGSEA. V lost 4 bases to trimming and J lost 1 base, with 16 bases between them. CDR3 DNA sequence: TGCAGCGTTGGACTGAGGGTGCAAAAGAACACTGAAGCTTTCTTT. Its protein product is CSVGLRVQKNTEAFF.

This chain joins TRBV7-8 and TRBJ1-2, with TRBD1 as a possible D gene (6 bases). CDR1 is SGHVS, CDR2 FQNEAQ, per germline. Trimming took 1 base from V and 2 from J, leaving 8 bases between them. The CDR3 is 14 amino acids. CDR3 residues: CASSLEDRNYGYTF. The CDR3 nucleotides read TGTGCCAGCAGCTTAGAAGACAGGAACTATGGCTACACCTTC.

The chain recombines TRBV7-9 with TRBJ1-3; 8 nucleotides agree with TRBD1. The CDR3 runs 14 residues. In germline, CDR1 is SEHNR, CDR2 FQNEAQ (reference sequence). Trimming at V came to 6 bases and at J to 2 bases, leaving 3 bases not matched to a gene. This CDR3 is CASRTGATGNTIYF. The CDR3 coding sequence is TGTGCCAGCAGGACAGGGGCTACTGGAAACACCATATATTTT.

This clone came up a few times. The chain joins TRBV29-1 to TRBJ2-1; perhaps D is TRBD1 or TRBD2 (5 bases each). The CDR3 length is 13 residues. Germline CDR1 is SQVTM and CDR2 is ANQGSEA. V was cut by 4 bases and J by 6 bases, with 13 bases left in between. This CDR3 reads CSVARARGNEQFF. The CDR3 DNA reads as TGCAGCGTTGCCAGGGCGAGGGGCAATGAGCAGTTCTTC.

This clone was recorded a few times. The rearrangement joins TRBV5-1 to TRBJ2-3; 7 bases align to TRBD1. Germline V gene lookup returns CDR1 SGHRS and CDR2 YFSETQ. The ends lost 5 bases at V and 6 bases at J; junction bases unmatched: 6. The CDR3 consists of 13 residues. The CDR3 loop is CASSVGGSDTQYF. The CDR3 coding sequence is TGCGCCAGCAGTGTAGGGGGCTCGGATACGCAGTATTTT.

The V and J genes are TRBV19 and TRBJ2-6; 7 bases match TRBD2. CDR1 is LNHDA, CDR2 SQIVND, per germline (reference sequence). Trimming cost V 7 bases and J 2 bases; bases outside gene matches: 5. The CDR3 sequence is 15 residues long. This chain's CDR3 is CASNIGGTGANVLTF. Written as DNA, the CDR3 is TGTGCCAGTAACATCGGGGGGACTGGGGCCAACGTCCTGACTTTC.

This clone has a handful of counts. The V and J genes are TRBV29-1 and TRBJ1-2, with 10 bases lining up with TRBD1. The CDR3 is made up of 12 amino acids. V dropped 7 bases and J dropped 9; count of bases not matched to a gene: 8. Germline CDR1 reads SQVTM; CDR2 reads ANQGSEA. DNA for the CDR3: TGCAGCGACAGACAGGGGGCCCTTAGCTACACCTTC. The encoded protein is CSDRQGALSYTF.

This clone was seen only a few times. The chain couples TRBV10-3 to TRBJ1-1; a weak D match, TRBD1 (5 bases). Trimming left V 5 bases short and J 0 bases short, with 10 bases between. Germline assignment: CDR1 ENHRY and CDR2 SYGVKD. The CDR3 is 14 amino acids. CDR3 sequence reads: CAISKGPMNTEAFF. The DNA of the CDR3 is TGTGCCATCAGTAAGGGACCGATGAACACTGAAGCTTTCTTT.

This clone was seen a few times. The rearrangement uses TRBV25-1 and TRBJ1-2, with D unresolved. Germline values: CDR1 MGHDK, CDR2 SYGVNS. CDR3 length: 13 residues. Trimming cost V 8 bases and J 10 bases, with 20 bases left between them. As DNA, the CDR3 is TGTGCCAGCCAGGACGGAGTAACCCTTGACTACACCTTC. Translating gives CASQDGVTLDYTF.

As for this clone: The identical CDR3 is also encoded by other nucleotide sequences in the sample. The rearrangement links TRBV30 to TRBJ1-5, with D unclear. Trimming took off 0 bases at V and 3 bases at J, with 6 bases between the two ends. The CDR3 is 13 residues long. Germline CDR1 and CDR2: GTSNPN and SVGIG (reference sequence). The CDR3 here is CAWSVSLNQPQHF. CDR3 coding DNA: TGTGCCTGGAGTGTATCTCTCAATCAGCCCCAGCATTTT.

The CDR3 here is CASSLARHGGETQYF. The DNA of the CDR3 is TGTGCCAGCAGCCTGGCGAGGCATGGAGGGGAGACCCAGTACTTC. The chain recombines TRBV7-7 with TRBJ2-5, with D possibly being TRBD2 (6 bases). Germline V CDR1 and CDR2: SSHAT, FNYEAQ (reference sequence). This CDR3 has 15 residues. With 5 bases removed from V and 5 bases from J, the gap between germline ends came to 18 bases.

The chain links TRBV30 to TRBJ1-4; perhaps TRBD1 as D (5 bases). Germline-derived CDR1 and CDR2 are GTSNPN and SVGIG (reference sequence). V was clipped by 2 bases and J by 4 bases, with 8 bases between them. This CDR3 region has 13 residues. CDR3 nucleotide sequence: TGTGCCTGGAGTTCGGGGGATAATGAAAAACTGTTTTTT. It is translated as CAWSSGDNEKLFF.